A single sample gave rise to the 17 T cell receptor beta chains below, sequenced in a study of patients and donors after allogeneic stem cell transplantation. One entry per CDR3 protein, called by TCRdb with MiXCR from the RT-PCR reads. The repertoire has over 25,000 distinct CDR3 sequences, roughly a third of them found once; the top ten carry about 80%. Sequenced input: blood, either unsorted or a sorted T cell fraction (not recorded which). Receptor source: a human donor who was either an allogeneic HSCT recipient or a stem cell or donor lymphocyte infusion donor (not recorded which). It is not recorded whose cells these are; they may come from a transplant donor.

V and J are TRBV10-3 and TRBJ2-5; D is possibly TRBD2 (5 bases). The CDR3 consists of 12 residues. V was clipped by 10 bases and J by 3 bases, with 12 bases between them. Per germline, CDR1 ENHRY and CDR2 SYGVKD. Here the CDR3 DNA reads TGTGCCACCGGACTGGCGGAAGAGACCCAGTACTTC. This encodes CATGLAEETQYF.

This clonotype turned up a few times. The J gene is TRBJ1-2, the V gene TRBV7-2; no clear D. The CDR3 has 14 amino acids. Germline V lookup: CDR1 SGHTA, CDR2 FQGNSA. V lost 3 bases and J lost 3, with 11 bases in between. This CDR3 is CASSFGDIYYGYTF. In DNA form, the CDR3 reads TGTGCCAGCAGCTTCGGTGACATTTACTATGGCTACACCTTC.

The sample holds a few counts of this clonotype. The V gene is TRBV20-1, the J gene TRBJ2-3; D is ambiguous. The CDR3 consists of 14 residues. The V end was cut by 2 bases, the J end by 2 bases, with 11 bases between. Per the germline V gene, CDR1 is DFQATT and CDR2 is SNEGSKA (reference sequence). CDR3 sequence reads: CSARYVDFTDTQYF. The DNA of the CDR3 is TGCAGTGCTAGATACGTCGACTTCACAGATACGCAGTATTTT.

The genes are TRBV7-2 and TRBJ2-1, with D hard to call. Trimming took off 0 bases at V and 4 bases at J, with 16 bases between the two ends. The CDR3 spans 17 residues. CDR1 and CDR2 (germline): SGHTA, FQGNSA. CDR3 DNA: TGTGCCAGCAGCTTAGCGGAACACTACCTTCGGTACAATGAGCAGTTCTTC. Translating gives CASSLAEHYLRYNEQFF.

This clonotype was picked up one time. This chain connects TRBV5-5 to TRBJ1-6; no definite D call. CDR1 SGHKS and CDR2 YYEKEE come from the germline V gene (reference sequence). The V gene lost 2 bases and the J gene lost 9 bases, with 9 bases spanning the gap. There are 13 residues in the CDR3. The CDR3 DNA follows: TGTGCCAGCAGCTTCTACAGTCGTTCACCCCTCCACTTT. This codes for CASSFYSRSPLHF.

The chain employs TRBV10-3 and TRBJ2-2, with D possibly being TRBD1 (6 bases). Germline lookup yields CDR1 ENHRY and CDR2 SYGVKD. Trimming took off 8 bases at V and 1 base at J, with 11 bases between the two ends. The CDR3 runs 14 residues. The CDR3 sequence: CAIGTGWNTGELFF. Here the CDR3 DNA reads TGTGCCATCGGTACAGGGTGGAACACCGGGGAGCTGTTTTTT.

This sequence joins TRBV3-1 and TRBJ2-5; no clear D gene. The CDR3 covers 15 residues. Germline CDR1 and CDR2: LGHDT and YNNKEL (reference sequence). V was trimmed by 4 bases and J by 3 bases, leaving 15 bases between them. CDR3 nucleotide sequence: TGTGCCAGCAGCCCTTTTCTCGTACCAGAAGAGACCCAGTACTTC. Translating gives CASSPFLVPEETQYF.

This clonotype appeared many times. The chain employs TRBV11-2 and TRBJ1-2; no definite D call. Trimming removed 5 bases at V and 4 bases at J, with 14 bases between. CDR3 size: 14 residues. Germline lookup yields CDR1 SGHAT and CDR2 FQNNGV. The CDR3 loop is CASSPAIRGYGYTF. The CDR3 DNA is TGTGCCAGCAGCCCTGCCATTAGAGGCTATGGCTACACCTTC.

This clonotype was seen a few times. CDR3 residues: CASSQMGSGELFF. In nucleotides, the CDR3 is TGCGCCAGCAGCCAAATGGGTTCCGGGGAGCTGTTTTTT. The chain combines TRBV4-3 with TRBJ2-2; no firm D call. The CDR3 spans 13 residues. The V and J ends lost 2 bases and 6 bases respectively, with 7 bases between them. Germline CDR1 LGHNA, CDR2 YSLEER.

This chain connects TRBV10-1 to TRBJ2-3; D unclear. Germline CDR1 is WNHNN and CDR2 is SYGVQD (reference sequence). This CDR3 comprises 11 residues. Trimming took off 3 bases at V and 6 bases at J, with 4 bases between the two ends. CDR3 residues: CASSELDTQYF. Written as DNA, the CDR3 is TGCGCCAGCAGTGAATTGGATACGCAGTATTTT.

V is TRBV7-9 and J is TRBJ1-2; 10 bases agree with TRBD1. V lost 5 bases and J lost 3; bases outside the gene matches: 3. The CDR3 totals 14 residues. Germline V gene lookup returns CDR1 SEHNR and CDR2 FQNEAQ (reference sequence). CDR3 DNA: TGTGCCAGCAGCGTGGGGACAGGGGACTATGGCTACACCTTC. It translates to CASSVGTGDYGYTF.

The rearrangement uses TRBV20-1 and TRBJ1-5; 9 bases match TRBD1. This CDR3 spans 16 amino acids. Per germline, CDR1 DFQATT and CDR2 SNEGSKA (reference sequence). Germline trimming cut 4 bases from V and 1 base from J; bases unmatched to any gene: 8. CDR3 nucleotides: TGCAGTGCTATCCCGGGACAGGGTTGGAGCAATCAGCCCCAGCATTTT. It translates to CSAIPGQGWSNQPQHF.

The V and J genes are TRBV7-9 and TRBJ2-3; no reliable D call. V lost 5 bases and J 4 bases, leaving 16 bases between the germline ends. Germline V gene lookup returns CDR1 SEHNR and CDR2 FQNEAQ (reference sequence). CDR3 size: 15 residues. The CDR3 coding sequence is TGTGCCAGCAGCCCAAAGACTGGGTTGGCAGATACGCAGTATTTT. It translates to CASSPKTGLADTQYF.

This clonotype has a handful of counts. J is TRBJ2-7 and V is TRBV5-1; D may be TRBD1 or TRBD2 (5 bases each). V dropped 0 bases and J dropped 3 bases, with 10 bases sitting between them. Looked up from germline, CDR1 is SGHRS and CDR2 is YFSETQ. The CDR3 loop spans 14 amino acids. CDR3 in amino acids: CASSLAGRSYEQYV. The CDR3 DNA is TGCGCCAGCAGCTTGGCGGGACGGAGCTACGAGCAGTACGTC.

This clonotype was seen a handful of times. V is TRBV5-1 and J is TRBJ1-3; no clear D gene. CDR1 is SGHRS, CDR2 YFSETQ, per germline. The CDR3 spans 15 residues. Trimming took 0 bases from V and 0 from J, leaving 7 bases between them. As DNA, the CDR3 is TGCGCCAGCAGCTTGGCCTCGGGCTCTGGAAACACCATATATTTT. Its translation: CASSLASGSGNTIYF.

The V gene is TRBV6-2 or TRBV6-3, the J gene TRBJ1-2; unclear D gene. This CDR3 comprises 13 residues. CDR1 and CDR2 from the germline V gene are MNHEY and SVGEGT. Trimming cost V 6 bases and J 3 bases, with 11 bases left between them. The CDR3 here is CASSAEWDYGYTF. CDR3 nucleotide sequence: TGTGCCAGCAGCGCGGAGTGGGACTATGGCTACACCTTC.

This rearrangement joins TRBV7-9 to TRBJ1-2, with D hard to call. V was shortened by 4 bases and J by 8 bases, with 14 bases between the two germline ends. The CDR3 contains 13 residues. Germline lookup yields CDR1 SEHNR and CDR2 FQNEAQ (reference sequence). CDR3 sequence: CASSSTGGSGYTF. CDR3 nucleotides: TGTGCCAGCAGCTCAACGGGAGGTTCCGGCTACACCTTC.